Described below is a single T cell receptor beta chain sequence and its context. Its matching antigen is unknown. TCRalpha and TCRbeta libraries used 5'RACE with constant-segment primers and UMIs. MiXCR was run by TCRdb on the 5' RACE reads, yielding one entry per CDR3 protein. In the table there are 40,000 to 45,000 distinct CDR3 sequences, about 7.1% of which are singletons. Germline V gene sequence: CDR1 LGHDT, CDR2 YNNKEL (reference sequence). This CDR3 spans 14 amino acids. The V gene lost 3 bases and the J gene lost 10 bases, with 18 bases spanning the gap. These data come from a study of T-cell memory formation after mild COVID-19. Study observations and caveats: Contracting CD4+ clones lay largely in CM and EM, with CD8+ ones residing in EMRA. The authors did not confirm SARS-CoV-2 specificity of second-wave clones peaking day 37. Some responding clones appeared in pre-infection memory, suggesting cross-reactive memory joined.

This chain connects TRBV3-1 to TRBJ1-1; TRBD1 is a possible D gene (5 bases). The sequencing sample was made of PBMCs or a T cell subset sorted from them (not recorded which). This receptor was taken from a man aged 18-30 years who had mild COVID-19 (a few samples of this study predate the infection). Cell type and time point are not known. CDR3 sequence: CASSQGRGRYGAFF. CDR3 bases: TGTGCCAGCAGCCAGGGACGCGGGAGGTATGGAGCTTTCTTT.